The 6 T cell receptor beta chains reported below all come from one sample, sequenced in a study of radiation and T cells in renal cell carcinoma. Data came from immunoSEQ multiplex PCR; TCRdb stores just in-frame clones and leaves some out. This table has 160,000 or so clones, over 80% appearing once. Time point in this sample: blood 2 weeks post-SBRT. Treatment meaning: 15 Gy SBRT to primary tumor, nephrectomy 4 weeks later. Material: blood, obtained from a patient whose treatment included radiotherapy and nephrectomy. Receptors originate from a woman aged 50 to 60 with renal cell carcinoma.

The chain is built from TRBV19 and TRBJ1-2, with D possibly TRBD1 on 6 matching bases. V dropped 7 bases and J dropped 2 bases, with 11 bases sitting between them. CDR1 and CDR2 (germline): LNHDA, SQIVND (reference sequence). The CDR3 is 13 amino acids. The CDR3 sequence is CASKDSPNYGYTF. Here the CDR3 DNA reads TGTGCCAGTAAGGACAGTCCGAACTATGGCTACACCTTC. Variable domain in full (rest from reference TRBV19 and TRBJ1-2): DGGITQSPKYLFRKEGQNVTLSCEQNLNHDAMYWYRQDPGQGLRLIYYSQIVNDFQKGDIAEGYSVSREKKESFPLTVTSAQKNPTAFYLCASKDSPNYGYTFGSGTRLTVV.

V gene TRBV5-6 combines with J gene TRBJ1-4; TRBD1 is a possible D gene (5 bases). Germline values: CDR1 SGHDT, CDR2 YYEEEE. The V gene lost 0 bases and the J gene lost 2 bases, with 8 bases spanning the gap. The CDR3 runs 15 residues. The CDR3 loop is CASSLAGGTNEKLFF. CDR3 in DNA: TGTGCCAGCAGCTTGGCGGGGGGGACTAATGAAAAACTGTTTTTT. The full variable domain, rest sourced from reference TRBV5-6 and TRBJ1-4, is DAGVTQSPTHLIKTRGQQVTLRCSPKSGHDTVSWYQQALGQGPQFIFQYYEEEERQRGNFPDRFSGHQFPNYSSELNVNALLLGDSALYLCASSLAGGTNEKLFFGSGTQLSVL.

In nucleotides, the CDR3 is TGTGCCAGCAGCCCTAGAGAGTACAATGAGCAGTTCTTC. Its protein is CASSPREYNEQFF. V gene TRBV11-3 combines with J gene TRBJ2-1; D gene unclear. The CDR3 consists of 13 residues. V was clipped by 5 bases and J by 4 bases, with 9 bases between them. Germline V gene sequence: CDR1 SGHNT, CDR2 YENEEA.

CDR3 bases: TGTGCCAGCAGCTTATTTGGCGGGGGGGTCCAAGAGACCCAGTACTTC. Protein: CASSLFGGGVQETQYF. This chain uses TRBV7-2 with TRBJ2-5; the match to TRBD2 covers 9 bases. V lost 2 bases and J lost 1; bases outside the gene matches: 5. This CDR3 has 16 residues. Germline V gene sequence: CDR1 SGHTA, CDR2 FQGNSA.

The chain combines TRBV5-6 with TRBJ1-2; D is ambiguous. Germline V gives CDR1 SGHDT, CDR2 YYEEEE. CDR3 length: 13 amino acids. Trimming cost V 4 bases and J 5 bases, with 12 bases left between them. CDR3 sequence (DNA): TGTGCCAGCAGCCCGCCGGCAGGATATGGCTACACCTTC. It codes for CASSPPAGYGYTF.

The rearrangement links TRBV9 to TRBJ2-3; 9 bases align to TRBD2. This CDR3 contains 15 residues. Germline trimming cut 0 bases from V and 7 bases from J; bases unmatched to any gene: 6. In germline, CDR1 is SGDLS, CDR2 YYNGEE. The DNA for the CDR3 is TGTGCCAGCAGCGTAGTTGCGGGGGGGCCAAATACGCAGTATTTT. Its protein is CASSVVAGGPNTQYF.